The present T cell receptor (beta chain) was sequenced within a study of shared clonotypes between healthy human individuals. Study-wide context: Donors had three CD4 naive, three CD4 memory, two CD8 naive and one CD8 memory plate apiece. Study-wide points: Shared across a few donors were roughly 4.8% of the naive CD4 clonotypes. Sharing of clonotypes among donors was expected to vary with sequencing depth.

Generated by immunoSEQ multiplex PCR, the TCRdb table keeps only in-frame clones and is missing some. The data contain about 580,000 clones, about 98% of them seen just once; the ten biggest clones take up 0.25% to 0.35%. Naive CD8 cells were CD45RO-negative, positively selected for CCR7, excluding terminally differentiated effector memory CD45RA+ cells. On this clone itself: Its antigen is undetermined.

Germline lookup yields CDR1 SEHNR and CDR2 FQNEAQ (reference sequence). CDR3 length equals 15 residues. Germline trimming cut 4 bases from V and 0 bases from J; bases unmatched to any gene: 4. The genes are TRBV7-9 and TRBJ2-3; 7 bases fit TRBD1. What was sequenced was naive CD8+ T cells sorted from blood. The sequence derives from a man aged 25 to 40 in good health. CDR3 bases: TGTGCCAGCAGCTCGGACAGGAGAAGCACAGATACGCAGTATTTT. Its translation is CASSSDRRSTDTQYF.